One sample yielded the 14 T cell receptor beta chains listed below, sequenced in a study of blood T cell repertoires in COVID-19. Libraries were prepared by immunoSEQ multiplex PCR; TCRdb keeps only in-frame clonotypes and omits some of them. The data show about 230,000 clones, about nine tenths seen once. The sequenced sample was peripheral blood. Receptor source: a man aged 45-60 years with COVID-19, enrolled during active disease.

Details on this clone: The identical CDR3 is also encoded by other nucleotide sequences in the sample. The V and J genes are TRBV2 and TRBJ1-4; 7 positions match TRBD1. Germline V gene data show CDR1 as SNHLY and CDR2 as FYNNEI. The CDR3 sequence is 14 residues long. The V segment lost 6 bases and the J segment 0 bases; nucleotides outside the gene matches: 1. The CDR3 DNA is TGTGCCAGCAGGGGACAGTCAACTAATGAAAAACTGTTTTTT. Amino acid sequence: CASRGQSTNEKLFF. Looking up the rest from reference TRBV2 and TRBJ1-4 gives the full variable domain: EPEVTQTPSHQVTQMGQEVILRCVPISNHLYFYWYRQILGQKVEFLVSFYNNEISEKSEIFDDQFSVERPDGSNFTLKIRSTKLEDSAMYFCASRGQSTNEKLFFGSGTQLSVL.

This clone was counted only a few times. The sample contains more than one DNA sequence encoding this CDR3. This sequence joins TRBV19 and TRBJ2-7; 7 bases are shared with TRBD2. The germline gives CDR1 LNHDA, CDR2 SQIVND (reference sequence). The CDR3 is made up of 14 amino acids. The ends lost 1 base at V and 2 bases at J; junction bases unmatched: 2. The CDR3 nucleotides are TGTGCCAGTAGTATAGCGGGAGGTACCTACGAGCAGTACTTC. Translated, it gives CASSIAGGTYEQYF.

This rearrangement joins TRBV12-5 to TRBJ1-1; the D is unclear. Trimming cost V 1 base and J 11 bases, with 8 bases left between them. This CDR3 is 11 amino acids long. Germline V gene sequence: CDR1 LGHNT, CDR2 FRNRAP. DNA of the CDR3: TGTGCTAGTGGTTTGGGGGGAGAGGCTTTCTTT. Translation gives CASGLGGEAFF. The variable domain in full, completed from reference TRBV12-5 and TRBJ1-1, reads DARVTQTPRHKVTEMGQEVTMRCQPILGHNTVFWYRQTMMQGLELLAYFRNRAPLDDSGMPKDRFSAEMPDATLATLKIQPSEPRDSAVYFCASGLGGEAFFGQGTRLTVV.

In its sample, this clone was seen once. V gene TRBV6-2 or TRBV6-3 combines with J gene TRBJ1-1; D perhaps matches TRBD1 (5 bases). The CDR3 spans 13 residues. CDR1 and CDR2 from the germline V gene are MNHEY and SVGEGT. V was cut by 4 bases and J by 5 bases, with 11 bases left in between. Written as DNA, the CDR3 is TGTGCCAGCAGTTCAGGGAGGTTAACTGAAGCTTTCTTT. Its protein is CASSSGRLTEAFF.

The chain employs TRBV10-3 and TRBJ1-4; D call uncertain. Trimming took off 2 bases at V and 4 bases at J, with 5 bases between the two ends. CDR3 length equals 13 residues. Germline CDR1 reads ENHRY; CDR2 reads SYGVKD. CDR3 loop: CAISEPGNEKLFF. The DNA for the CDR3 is TGTGCCATCAGTGAGCCCGGTAATGAAAAACTGTTTTTT.

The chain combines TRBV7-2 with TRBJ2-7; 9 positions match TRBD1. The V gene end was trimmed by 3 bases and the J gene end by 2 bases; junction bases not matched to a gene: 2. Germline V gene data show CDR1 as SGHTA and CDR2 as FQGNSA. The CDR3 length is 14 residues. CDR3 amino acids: CASSFGQGPYEQYF. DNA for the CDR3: TGTGCCAGCAGCTTTGGACAGGGGCCCTACGAGCAGTACTTC.

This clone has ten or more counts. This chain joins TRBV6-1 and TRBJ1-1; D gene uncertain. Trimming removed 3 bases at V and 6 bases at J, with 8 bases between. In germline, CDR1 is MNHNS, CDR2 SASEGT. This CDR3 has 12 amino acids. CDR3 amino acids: CASSDVTAEAFF. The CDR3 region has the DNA TGTGCCAGCAGTGATGTTACAGCTGAAGCTTTCTTT.

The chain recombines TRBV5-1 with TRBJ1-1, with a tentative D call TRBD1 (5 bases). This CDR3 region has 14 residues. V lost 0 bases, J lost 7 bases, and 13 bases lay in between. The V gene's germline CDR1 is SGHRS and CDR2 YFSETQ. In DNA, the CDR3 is TGCGCCAGCAGCTTGGTTCGGAGGGGAAGTGAAGCTTTCTTT. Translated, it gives CASSLVRRGSEAFF.

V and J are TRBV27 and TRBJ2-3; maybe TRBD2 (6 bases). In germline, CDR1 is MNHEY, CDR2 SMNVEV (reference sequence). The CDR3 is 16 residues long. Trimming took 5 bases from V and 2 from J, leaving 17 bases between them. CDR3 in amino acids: CASSSPGGRPTDTQYF. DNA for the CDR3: TGTGCCAGCAGTAGCCCCGGAGGGCGGCCCACAGATACGCAGTATTTT.

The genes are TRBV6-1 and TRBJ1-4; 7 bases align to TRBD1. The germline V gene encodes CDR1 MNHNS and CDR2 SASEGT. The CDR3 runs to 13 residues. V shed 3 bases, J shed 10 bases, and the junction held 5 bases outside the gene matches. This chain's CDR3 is CASSDRGRLKLFF. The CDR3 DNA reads TGTGCCAGCAGTGACAGGGGGAGATTAAAACTGTTTTTT.

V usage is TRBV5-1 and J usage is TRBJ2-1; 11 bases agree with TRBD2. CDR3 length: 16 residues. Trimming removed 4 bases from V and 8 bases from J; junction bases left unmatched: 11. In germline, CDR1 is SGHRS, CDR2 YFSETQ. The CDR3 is CASSPLSGGVYDEQFF. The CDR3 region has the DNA TGCGCCAGCAGCCCACTTAGCGGGGGGGTCTATGATGAGCAGTTCTTC.

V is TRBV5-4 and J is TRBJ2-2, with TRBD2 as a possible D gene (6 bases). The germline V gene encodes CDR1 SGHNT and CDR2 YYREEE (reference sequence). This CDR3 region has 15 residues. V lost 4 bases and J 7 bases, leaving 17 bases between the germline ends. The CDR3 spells CASSTRKRRDGELFF. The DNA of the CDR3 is TGTGCCAGCAGCACAAGGAAGAGGAGGGACGGGGAGCTGTTTTTT.

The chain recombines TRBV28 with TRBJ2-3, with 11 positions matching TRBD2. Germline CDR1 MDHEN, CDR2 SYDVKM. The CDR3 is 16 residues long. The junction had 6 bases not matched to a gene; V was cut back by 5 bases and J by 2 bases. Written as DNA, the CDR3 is TGTGCCAGCAGTGCCTCACTAGCGGGGGCCACAGATACGCAGTATTTT. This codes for CASSASLAGATDTQYF.

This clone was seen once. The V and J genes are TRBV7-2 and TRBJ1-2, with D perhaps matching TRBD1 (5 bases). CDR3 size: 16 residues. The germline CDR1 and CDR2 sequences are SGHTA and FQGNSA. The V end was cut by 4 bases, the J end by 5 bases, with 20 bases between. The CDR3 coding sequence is TGTGCCAGCAGCTCCCTTCAGATCAGGGCTGGTTATGGCTACACCTTC. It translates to CASSSLQIRAGYGYTF.